These 5 T cell receptor beta chains share one sample of origin, sequenced in a study of blood T cell repertoires in COVID-19. Sequencing was performed with immunoSEQ multiplex PCR; in TCRdb, only in-frame clones are kept and a portion is missing. The sample holds approximately 380,000 clones, around 85% seen once. Sequencing input: peripheral blood. These receptor sequences come from a woman aged 18 to 35 with acute or convalescent COVID-19.

The chain carries TRBV2 and TRBJ1-1; the D gene is possibly TRBD1 (5 bases). CDR1 and CDR2 from the germline V gene are SNHLY and FYNNEI. There are 12 residues in the CDR3. V was trimmed by 10 bases and J by 4 bases, leaving 13 bases between them. CDR3 in amino acids: CATKGGGTEAFF. The CDR3 nucleotides are TGTGCCACAAAAGGCGGGGGCACTGAAGCTTTCTTT.

This rearrangement joins TRBV29-1 to TRBJ2-3; D perhaps matches TRBD2 (6 bases). The CDR3 contains 16 residues. Per the germline V gene, CDR1 is SQVTM and CDR2 is ANQGSEA. The germline V and J ends were trimmed by 4 bases and 0 bases, with 17 bases remaining between them. CDR3 DNA: TGCAGCGTTGGATTGCGGGGTAGAATGAGCACAGATACGCAGTATTTT. Translation gives CSVGLRGRMSTDTQYF.

The chain recombines TRBV5-4 with TRBJ2-5; D remains unclear. V was trimmed by 1 base and J by 1 base, leaving 14 bases between them. The CDR3 length is 16 residues. In germline, CDR1 is SGHNT, CDR2 YYREEE (reference sequence). CDR3 in amino acids: CASSLPGFSGQETQYF. CDR3 bases: TGTGCCAGCAGCTTGCCTGGGTTCTCGGGCCAAGAGACCCAGTACTTC.

This clone occurred a few times. CDR3: CASSKDRDRVHEQYF. The CDR3 DNA reads TGTGCCAGCAGCAAAGACCGGGACAGGGTCCACGAGCAGTACTTC. V and J are TRBV27 and TRBJ2-7; 9 nucleotides agree with TRBD1. V shed 6 bases and J 5 bases; nucleotides not matched to a gene: 11. CDR1 and CDR2 (germline): MNHEY, SMNVEV (reference sequence). CDR3 length: 15 residues.

The V gene is TRBV6-5, the J gene TRBJ1-5, with D possibly matching TRBD1 (6 bases). The CDR3 loop spans 13 amino acids. Germline lookup yields CDR1 MNHEY and CDR2 SVGAGI. Trimming left V 8 bases short and J 3 bases short, with 11 bases between. CDR3 sequence: CASSGQLNQPQHF. In nucleotides, the CDR3 is TGTGCCAGCTCAGGACAGCTCAATCAGCCCCAGCATTTT.